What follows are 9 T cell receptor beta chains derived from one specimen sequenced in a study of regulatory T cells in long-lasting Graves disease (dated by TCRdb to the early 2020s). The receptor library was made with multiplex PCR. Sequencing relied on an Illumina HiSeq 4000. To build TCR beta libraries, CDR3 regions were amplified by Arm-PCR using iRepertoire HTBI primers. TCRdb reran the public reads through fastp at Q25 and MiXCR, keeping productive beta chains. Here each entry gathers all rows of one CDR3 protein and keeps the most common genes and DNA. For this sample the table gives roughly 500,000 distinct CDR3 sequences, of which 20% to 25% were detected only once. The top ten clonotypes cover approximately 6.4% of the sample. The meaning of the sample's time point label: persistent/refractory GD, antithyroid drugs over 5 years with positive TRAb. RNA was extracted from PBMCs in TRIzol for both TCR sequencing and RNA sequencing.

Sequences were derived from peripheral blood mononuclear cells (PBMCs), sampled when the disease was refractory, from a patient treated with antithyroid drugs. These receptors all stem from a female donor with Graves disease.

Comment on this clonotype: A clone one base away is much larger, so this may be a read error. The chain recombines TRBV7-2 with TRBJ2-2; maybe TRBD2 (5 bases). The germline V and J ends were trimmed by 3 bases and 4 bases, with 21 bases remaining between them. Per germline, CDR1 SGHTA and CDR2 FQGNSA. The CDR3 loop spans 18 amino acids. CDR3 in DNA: TGTGCCAGCAGCTTCCACAAACTCGGGGAGCCCTCCACCGGGGAGCTGTTTTTT. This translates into CASSFHKLGEPSTGELFF.

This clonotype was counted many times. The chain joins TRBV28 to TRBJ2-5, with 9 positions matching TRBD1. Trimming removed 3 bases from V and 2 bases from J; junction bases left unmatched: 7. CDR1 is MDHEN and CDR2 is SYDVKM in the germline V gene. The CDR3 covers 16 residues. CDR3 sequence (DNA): TGTGCCAGCAGTTTCCCGACAGGGGGAGGACAAGAGACCCAGTACTTC. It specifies CASSFPTGGGQETQYF.

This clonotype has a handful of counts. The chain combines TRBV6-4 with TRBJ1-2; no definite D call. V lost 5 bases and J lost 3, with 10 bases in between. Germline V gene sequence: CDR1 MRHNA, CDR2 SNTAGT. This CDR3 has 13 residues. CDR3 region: CASSYIGYYGYTF. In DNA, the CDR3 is TGTGCCAGCAGTTACATCGGGTACTATGGCTACACCTTC.

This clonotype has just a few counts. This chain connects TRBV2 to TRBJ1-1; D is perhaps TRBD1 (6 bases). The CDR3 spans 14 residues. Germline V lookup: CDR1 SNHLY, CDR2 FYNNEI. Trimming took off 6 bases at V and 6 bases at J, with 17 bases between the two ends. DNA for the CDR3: TGTGCCAGCAGCTGGACCGCCGGGACACCTGAAGCTTTCTTT. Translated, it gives CASSWTAGTPEAFF.

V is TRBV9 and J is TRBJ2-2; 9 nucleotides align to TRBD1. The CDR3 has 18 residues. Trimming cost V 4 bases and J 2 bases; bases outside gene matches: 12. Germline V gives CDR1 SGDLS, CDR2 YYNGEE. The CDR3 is CASSRTGAWVGNTGELFF. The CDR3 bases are TGTGCCAGCAGCAGGACAGGGGCTTGGGTCGGAAACACCGGGGAGCTGTTTTTT.

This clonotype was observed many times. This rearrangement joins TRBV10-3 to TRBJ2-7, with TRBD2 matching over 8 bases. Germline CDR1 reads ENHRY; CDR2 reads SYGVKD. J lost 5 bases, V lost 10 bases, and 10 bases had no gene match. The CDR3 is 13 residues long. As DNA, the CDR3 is TGTGCCACCACAGCTAGCGGGTTAAACGAGCAGTACTTC. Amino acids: CATTASGLNEQYF.

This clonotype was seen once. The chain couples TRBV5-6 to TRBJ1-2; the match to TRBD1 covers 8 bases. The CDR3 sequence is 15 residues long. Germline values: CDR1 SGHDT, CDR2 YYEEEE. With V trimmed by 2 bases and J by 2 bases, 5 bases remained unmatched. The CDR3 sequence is CASSFLGQGNYGYTF. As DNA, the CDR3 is TGTGCCAGCAGCTTCCTAGGACAGGGAAACTATGGCTACACCTTC.

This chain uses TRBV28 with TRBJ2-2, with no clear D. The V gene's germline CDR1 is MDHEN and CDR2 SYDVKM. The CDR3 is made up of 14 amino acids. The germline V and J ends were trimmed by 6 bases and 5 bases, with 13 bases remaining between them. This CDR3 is CASSLPTETGELFF. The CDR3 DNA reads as TGTGCCAGCAGCCTACCAACGGAGACCGGGGAGCTGTTTTTT.

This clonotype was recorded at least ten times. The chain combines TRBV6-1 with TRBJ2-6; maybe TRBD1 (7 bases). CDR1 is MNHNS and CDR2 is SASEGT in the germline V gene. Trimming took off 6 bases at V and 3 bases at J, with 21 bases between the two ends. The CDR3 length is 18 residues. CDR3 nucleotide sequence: TGTGCCAGCAGGCACCAGGGGGGAAGTCCTGTTGGGGCCAACGTCCTGACTTTC. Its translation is CASRHQGGSPVGANVLTF.